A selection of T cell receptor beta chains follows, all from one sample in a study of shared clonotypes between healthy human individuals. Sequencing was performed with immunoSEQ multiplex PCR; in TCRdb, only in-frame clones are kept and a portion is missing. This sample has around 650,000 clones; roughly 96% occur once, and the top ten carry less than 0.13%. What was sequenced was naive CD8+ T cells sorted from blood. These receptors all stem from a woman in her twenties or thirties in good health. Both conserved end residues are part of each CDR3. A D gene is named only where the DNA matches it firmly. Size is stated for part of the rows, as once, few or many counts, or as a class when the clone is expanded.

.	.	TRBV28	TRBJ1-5	CASRSPDGGNQPQHF	TGTGCCAGCAGATCCCCGGACGGGGGGAATCAGCCCCAGCATTTT
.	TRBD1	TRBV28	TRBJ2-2	CASARQGYTGELFF	TGTGCCAGCGCAAGACAGGGGTACACCGGGGAGCTGTTTTTT
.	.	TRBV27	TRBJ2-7	CASSLAKTYEQYF	TGTGCCAGCAGTTTGGCCAAAACCTACGAGCAGTACTTC
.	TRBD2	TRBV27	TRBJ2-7	CASSPWDGSGPGSEQYF	TGTGCCAGCAGTCCCTGGGATGGTAGCGGGCCCGGAAGCGAGCAGTACTTC
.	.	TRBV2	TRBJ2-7	CASSDISGSSYEQYF	TGTGCCAGCAGTGACATCTCCGGGAGTAGCTACGAGCAGTACTTC
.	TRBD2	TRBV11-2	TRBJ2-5	CASSATPGLAKETQYF	TGTGCCAGCAGCGCCACGCCGGGACTAGCGAAGGAGACCCAGTACTTC
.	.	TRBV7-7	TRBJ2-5	CASSLSPQLGAQETQYF	TGTGCCAGCAGCTTATCCCCCCAACTAGGGGCCCAAGAGACCCAGTACTTC
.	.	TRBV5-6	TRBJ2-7	CASSFWDLSYEQYF	TGTGCCAGCAGCTTTTGGGACCTCTCCTACGAGCAGTACTTC
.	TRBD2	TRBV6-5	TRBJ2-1	CASKSSSGPYNEQFF	TGTGCCAGCAAGTCCTCTAGCGGGCCCTACAATGAGCAGTTCTTC
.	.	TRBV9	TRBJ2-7	CASSVVSTGPYEQYF	TGTGCCAGCAGCGTAGTTAGTACAGGCCCCTACGAGCAGTACTTC
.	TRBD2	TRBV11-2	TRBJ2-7	CASSPPLGLAGSYEQYF	TGTGCCAGCAGCCCCCCCCTCGGACTAGCGGGCTCCTACGAGCAGTACTTC
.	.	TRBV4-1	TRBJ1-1	CASSQGVNTEAFF	TGCGCCAGCAGCCAGGGGGTGAACACTGAAGCTTTCTTT
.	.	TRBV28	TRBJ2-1	CASSLFPVSLGGEDEQFF	TGTGCCAGCAGTTTATTCCCGGTGTCGCTGGGCGGGGAGGATGAGCAGTTCTTC
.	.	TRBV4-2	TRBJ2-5	CASSQRKAGQETQYF	TGTGCCAGCAGCCAAAGAAAGGCGGGCCAAGAGACCCAGTACTTC
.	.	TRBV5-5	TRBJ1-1	CASSLVGGLEAFF	TGTGCCAGCAGCTTGGTGGGTGGACTCGAAGCTTTCTTT
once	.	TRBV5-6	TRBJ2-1	CASSFITDEQFF	TGTGCCAGCAGCTTCATAACAGACGAGCAGTTCTTC
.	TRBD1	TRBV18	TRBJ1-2	CASSPHARGQGIYGYTF	TGTGCCAGCTCACCCCATGCCAGGGGACAGGGAATCTATGGCTACACCTTC
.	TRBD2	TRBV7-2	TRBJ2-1	CASSSGLAAYNEQFF	TGTGCCAGCAGCTCGGGACTAGCGGCCTACAATGAGCAGTTCTTC
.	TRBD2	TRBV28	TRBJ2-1	CASIPKGRAGYNEQFF	TGTGCCAGCATACCCAAGGGGAGGGCTGGATACAATGAGCAGTTCTTC
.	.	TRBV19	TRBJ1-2	CASTTNFQDGYTF	TGTGCCAGTACTACTAACTTCCAGGATGGCTACACCTTC
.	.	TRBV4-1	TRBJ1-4	CASSQEFQGTEKLFF	TGCGCCAGCAGCCAAGAGTTCCAGGGGACTGAAAAACTGTTTTTT
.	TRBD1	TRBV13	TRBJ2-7	CASSSTISGGFYEQYF	TGTGCCAGCAGCTCAACCATTTCAGGGGGCTTCTACGAGCAGTACTTC
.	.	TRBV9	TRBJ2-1	CASSLGLYNEQFF	TGTGCCAGCAGCTTGGGACTTTACAATGAGCAGTTCTTC
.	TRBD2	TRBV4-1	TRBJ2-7	CASSLGTSSAYEQYF	TGCGCCAGCAGCCTGGGGACTAGCTCCGCATACGAGCAGTACTTC
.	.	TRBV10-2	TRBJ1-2	CASSESHGYTF	TGCGCCAGCAGTGAGTCCCATGGCTACACCTTC
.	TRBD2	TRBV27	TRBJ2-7	CASSPEAGADEQYF	TGTGCCAGCAGTCCGGAAGCGGGAGCCGACGAGCAGTACTTC
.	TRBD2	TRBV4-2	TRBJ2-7	CASSQGGEGSYEQYF	TGTGCCAGCAGCCAAGGGGGGGAGGGATCCTACGAGCAGTACTTC
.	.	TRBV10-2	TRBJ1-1	CASSPTNTEAFF	TGCGCCAGCAGCCCGACGAACACTGAAGCTTTCTTT
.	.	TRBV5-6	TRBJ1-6	CASSLRQSSYNSPLHF	TGTGCCAGCAGCCTACGACAGAGCTCCTATAATTCACCCCTCCACTTT
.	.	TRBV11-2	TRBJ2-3	CASSFFPYEGKDTDTQYF	TGTGCCAGCAGCTTTTTCCCATACGAGGGGAAGGACACAGATACGCAGTATTTT
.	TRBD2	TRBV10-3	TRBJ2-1	CAISVIGTGTTHNEQFF	TGTGCCATCAGTGTAATTGGGACCGGGACTACGCACAATGAGCAGTTCTTC
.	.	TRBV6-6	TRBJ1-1	CASRPRGMEAFF	TGTGCCAGCAGACCCCGGGGTATGGAAGCTTTCTTT